Listed below are T cell receptor beta chains from one sample, sequenced in a study of T cells after yellow fever vaccination. MiXCR was run by TCRdb on the 5' RACE reads, yielding one entry per CDR3 protein. This sample has about 130,000 distinct CDR3 sequences, with roughly 10% found just once. The sample consisted of CD8+ T cells sorted from PBMCs, taken on the day of the yellow fever booster vaccination. All receptors derive from a man aged 18 to 29 who received the YFV17D yellow fever vaccine. The CDR3 runs from the conserved cysteine through the conserved F or W. A D gene is named only where the DNA matches it firmly. Size is omitted from some rows. Given values are once, few, many or a class for expanded clones.

>15|few|NA|TRBJ2-1|TRBV11-2
CASSHRGSDYNEQFF
TGTGCCAGCAGCCACCGGGGGTCTGACTACAATGAGCAGTTCTTC
>15|NA|TRBD1|TRBJ1-2|TRBV7-6
CASSSRDREPYGYTF
TGTGCCAGCAGCTCCCGGGACAGGGAACCCTATGGCTACACCTTC
>17|few|TRBD2|TRBJ2-3|TRBV11-2
CASSLKFAGGGEDTQYF
TGTGCCAGCAGCTTAAAGTTCGCGGGGGGCGGAGAGGATACGCAGTATTTT
>14|few|NA|TRBJ1-2|TRBV27
CASSRGGAVYGYTF
TGTGCCAGCAGTCGGGGAGGGGCAGTCTATGGCTACACCTTC
>15|few|TRBD2|TRBJ2-3|TRBV7-2
CASSLLAGGPNTQYF
TGTGCCAGCAGCTTACTAGCGGGGGGGCCGAATACGCAGTATTTT
>13|NA|NA|TRBJ1-2|TRBV4-1
CASSQVSDDGYTF
TGCGCCAGCAGCCAAGTTAGCGACGACGGCTACACCTTC
>9|few|NA|TRBJ2-1|TRBV29-1
CSADNEQFF
TGCAGCGCTGACAATGAGCAGTTCTTC
>16|NA|NA|TRBJ2-2|TRBV4-3
CASSQRVHLEAGELFF
TGCGCCAGCAGCCAACGCGTCCATCTGGAAGCCGGGGAGCTGTTTTTT
>14|few|TRBD1|TRBJ2-1|TRBV7-9
CASSLGDRYNEQFF
TGTGCCAGCAGCTTAGGGGACAGATACAATGAGCAGTTCTTC
>15|NA|TRBD1|TRBJ1-5|TRBV12-3/TRBV12-4
CASSSRDRLNQPQHF
TGTGCCAGCAGTTCCCGGGACAGACTAAATCAGCCCCAGCATTTT
>11|many|NA|TRBJ1-2|TRBV20-1
CSARDPNGYTF
TGCAGTGCTAGAGATCCAAATGGCTACACCTTC
>15|few|NA|TRBJ2-2|TRBV4-3
CASSQVIPGHGELFF
TGCGCCAGCAGCCAAGTTATTCCGGGACACGGGGAGCTGTTTTTT
>13|many|NA|TRBJ1-2|TRBV4-2
CASSQEEVYGYTF
TGTGCCAGCAGCCAAGAGGAAGTCTATGGCTACACCTTC
>16|few|NA|TRBJ2-2|TRBV7-9
CASSLSSAGYTGELFF
TGTGCCAGCAGCTTATCATCGGCAGGGTACACCGGGGAGCTGTTTTTT
>17|few|NA|TRBJ2-5|TRBV12-3/TRBV12-4
CASSFSRVLGTWETQYF
TGTGCCAGCAGTTTTTCGCGCGTACTAGGGACTTGGGAGACCCAGTACTTC
>14|few|NA|TRBJ2-5|TRBV29-1
CSVEPLDSQETQYF
TGCAGCGTTGAGCCTTTAGACAGCCAAGAGACCCAGTACTTC
>12|NA|TRBD1|TRBJ2-7|TRBV6-5
CASRAGGGEQYF
TGTGCCAGCAGGGCAGGGGGCGGGGAGCAGTACTTC
>16|NA|NA|TRBJ2-7|TRBV4-1
CASSRHGGESSYEQYF
TGCGCCAGCAGCCGACATGGCGGGGAGAGCTCCTACGAGCAGTACTTC
>15|few|NA|TRBJ2-5|TRBV4-2
CASSQDQDGLGTQYF
TGTGCCAGCAGCCAAGATCAAGACGGCCTGGGGACCCAGTACTTC
>14|NA|NA|TRBJ1-2|TRBV10-3
CAISDPVAGYGYTF
TGTGCCATCAGTGACCCTGTGGCAGGCTATGGCTACACCTTC
>14|few|NA|TRBJ1-2|TRBV6-5
CASSYDGQDYGYTF
TGTGCCAGCAGTTACGATGGACAAGACTATGGCTACACCTTC
>13|few|TRBD2|TRBJ2-7|TRBV20-1
CSAMGGSSYEQYF
TGCAGTGCTATGGGGGGGAGCTCCTACGAGCAGTACTTC
>17|few|NA|TRBJ1-2|TRBV24-1
CATRPDRDGSFNYGYTF
TGTGCCACCAGGCCAGACCGGGACGGATCCTTTAACTATGGCTACACCTTC
>16|NA|TRBD1|TRBJ2-2|TRBV6-2/TRBV6-3
CASSSEDRVGTGELFF
TGTGCCAGCAGTTCCGAGGACAGGGTGGGGACCGGGGAGCTGTTTTTT